This TCR beta chain was profiled in a study of T-cell memory formation after mild COVID-19. Study-wide context: Largely, the TCR clusters proved donor specific. Whole-study findings and limits: The pre-infection memory compartment contained some responding clones, suggesting cross-reactive memory joined.

Germline values: CDR1 SGHTA, CDR2 FQGNSA. This CDR3 is 13 amino acids long. With 6 bases removed from V and 7 bases from J, the gap between germline ends came to 15 bases. For this clonotype: Its antigen remains unidentified.

After 5'RACE with constant-segment primers, TCR alpha and TCR beta cDNA libraries carrying sample barcodes and UMIs were obtained. TCRdb re-derived calls from the 5' RACE reads in MiXCR, one entry per CDR3 protein. The sample has roughly 160,000 distinct CDR3 sequences; roughly 13% are singletons. J is TRBJ2-5 and V is TRBV7-2; D may correspond to TRBD1 or TRBD2 (5 bases each). The sample was PBMCs or a T cell subset sorted from them (not recorded which). This clonotype was sampled from a man between 18 and 35 years old who had mild COVID-19 (a few samples of this study predate the infection). Cell type and time point are not known. DNA of the CDR3: TGTGCCAGCAGTGCCGGGACCGGATGGACCCAGTACTTC. Encoded protein: CASSAGTGWTQYF. Full variable domain (outside the CDR3, taken from reference TRBV7-2 and TRBJ2-5): GAGVSQSPSNKVTEKGKDVELRCDPISGHTALYWYRQSLGQGLEFLIYFQGNSAPDKSGLPSDRFSAERTGGSVSTLTIQRTQQEDSAVYLCASSAGTGWTQYFGPGTRLLVL.